These T cell receptor beta chains were read from a single sample in a study of T cell responses to AZD1222 COVID-19 vaccine. TCRdb's table, derived via immunoSEQ multiplex PCR, lists solely in-frame clones and lacks some. In the table there are approximately 140,000 clones, 85% to 95% of which are singletons. The sample in question was peripheral blood, obtained on day 0 of AZD1222 vaccination. The receptor set was obtained from an adult in good health. CDR3s include the opening cysteine and the closing phenylalanine or tryptophan. The order of the fields is V gene, D gene, J gene, clone size, CDR3 protein, CDR3 DNA. A D gene is named only where the DNA matches it firmly. Some rows have no size entry. The others give once, few or many, or a class for an expanded clone.

TRBV7-2,TRBD1,TRBJ1-6,NA,CASSSGTGGGYSPLHF,TGTGCCAGCAGCTCCGGGACAGGAGGTGGGTACTCACCCCTCCACTTT
TRBV28,NA,TRBJ2-7,NA,CASRLSGVSYEQYF,TGTGCCAGCAGGCTCTCCGGAGTCTCCTACGAGCAGTACTTC
TRBV10-3,NA,TRBJ2-3,NA,CAISEEGAGTDTQYF,TGTGCCATCAGTGAGGAGGGGGCGGGGACAGATACGCAGTATTTT
TRBV7-3,NA,TRBJ2-2,NA,CASSSQGKNTGELFF,TGTGCCAGCAGCTCCCAGGGCAAGAACACCGGGGAGCTGTTTTTT
TRBV2,NA,TRBJ1-4,once,CASFRVTNEKLFF,TGTGCCAGCTTTCGGGTAACTAATGAAAAACTGTTTTTT
TRBV30,NA,TRBJ1-3,NA,CAWSVLSSDTIYF,TGTGCCTGGAGTGTGCTCTCTTCGGACACCATATATTTT
TRBV6-2/TRBV6-3,NA,TRBJ1-1,NA,CASSYSKSWEDTEAFF,TGTGCCAGCAGTTACTCGAAAAGCTGGGAGGACACTGAAGCTTTCTTT
TRBV10-3,NA,TRBJ2-2,NA,CAISESRLDRTNTGELFF,TGTGCCATCAGTGAGTCGAGGCTAGACAGGACGAACACCGGGGAGCTGTTTTTT
TRBV12-3/TRBV12-4,NA,TRBJ1-1,NA,CASSLGSAFF,TGTGCCAGCAGTTTGGGGTCGGCTTTCTTT
TRBV7-8,NA,TRBJ1-5,NA,CASRPSGGRSNQPQHF,TGTGCCAGCAGACCTAGCGGGGGACGGAGCAATCAGCCCCAGCATTTT
TRBV29-1,TRBD2,TRBJ2-3,NA,CSVSGGGAADTQYF,TGCAGCGTGTCAGGCGGGGGGGCGGCAGATACGCAGTATTTT